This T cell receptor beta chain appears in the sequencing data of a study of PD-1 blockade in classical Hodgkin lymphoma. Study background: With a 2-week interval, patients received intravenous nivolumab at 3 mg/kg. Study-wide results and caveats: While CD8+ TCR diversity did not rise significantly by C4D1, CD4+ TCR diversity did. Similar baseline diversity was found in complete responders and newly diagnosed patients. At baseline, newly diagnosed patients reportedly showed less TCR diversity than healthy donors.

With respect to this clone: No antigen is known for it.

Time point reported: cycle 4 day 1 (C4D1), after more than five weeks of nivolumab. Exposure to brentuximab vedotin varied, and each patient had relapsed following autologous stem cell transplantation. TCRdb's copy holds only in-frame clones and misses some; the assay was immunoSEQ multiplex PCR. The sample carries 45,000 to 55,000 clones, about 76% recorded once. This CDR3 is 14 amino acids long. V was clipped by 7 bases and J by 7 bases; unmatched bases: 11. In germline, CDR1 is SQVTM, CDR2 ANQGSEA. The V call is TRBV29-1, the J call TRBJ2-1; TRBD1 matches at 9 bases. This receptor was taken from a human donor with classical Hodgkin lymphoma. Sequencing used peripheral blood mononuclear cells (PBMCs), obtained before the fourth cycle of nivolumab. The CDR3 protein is CSADPGQGFNEQFF. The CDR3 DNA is TGCAGCGCCGATCCGGGACAGGGTTTTAATGAGCAGTTCTTC.